The following is a TCR beta chain sequence with its context. The target antigen is unknown. The test was conducted at deep level. An even split of each subset's genomic DNA across several immunoSEQ plates was performed. TCRdb's copy holds only in-frame clones and misses some; the assay was immunoSEQ multiplex PCR. The sample carries millions of clones, over 90% recorded once. The entry originates in a study of shared clonotypes between healthy human individuals. Study observations and caveats: Researchers sampled only blood; tissue repertoires likely differ.

This clonotype was sampled from a man between 18 and 29 years old in good health. Some clones in this sample may be carry-over from other donors' samples. Sequencing was performed on naive CD4+ T cells from PBMCs. Subset of the sample: CD45RA+ positively selected.

The CDR3, as DNA: TGTGCCATCAGTGATCGAGCGGGAGCCGGCGAGCAGTACTTC. Its translation: CAISDRAGAGEQYF. The chain carries TRBV10-3 and TRBJ2-7; 8 bases map to TRBD2. The V gene's germline CDR1 is ENHRY and CDR2 SYGVKD. The CDR3 contains 14 residues. With 3 bases clipped from V and 6 bases from J, the junction kept 7 bases outside the gene matches.